What follows describes a single T cell receptor beta chain. Its target is not known. Sequenced by immunoSEQ multiplex PCR; TCRdb stores in-frame clones only, minus some. The table includes some 110,000 clones, 85% to 95% detected once. The data originate from a study of T cell responses to AZD1222 COVID-19 vaccine. Study at large: It was second doses at about 4 or about 12 weeks that were pooled. Study observations and caveats: Seropositivity was recorded at baseline in only six AZD1222 recipients. There were repertoire samples only from the period after the peak T cell response. Spike-wide vaccine-associated CD4 TCRs dominated at 160-218 and 743-854.

This sequence originates from an adult in good health. The specimen comprised peripheral blood, sampled on day 0 of AZD1222 vaccination.

For the CDR3, the DNA is TGTGCCCTTGGAGGCACCGGCGGGGGCTACACCTTC. It specifies CALGGTGGGYTF. V and J are TRBV30 and TRBJ1-2; the D is unclear. Germline CDR1 is GTSNPN and CDR2 is SVGIG (reference sequence). CDR3 size: 12 residues. V lost 8 bases to trimming and J lost 8 bases, with 18 bases between them. Using reference TRBV30 and TRBJ1-2 for the parts outside the CDR3, the full variable domain is SQTIHQWPATLVQPVGSPLSLECTVEGTSNPNLYWYRQAAGRGLQLLFYSVGIGQISSEVPQNLSASRPQDRQFILSSKKLLLSDSGFYLCALGGTGGGYTFGSGTRLTVV.